The rows below give T cell receptor beta chains drawn from one sample of a study of shared clonotypes between healthy human individuals. The table came from immunoSEQ multiplex PCR; TCRdb's copy has only in-frame clones and leaves some out. The table lists over a million clones, nearly 99% of them singletons. The sample consisted of naive CD4+ T cells sorted from blood. The receptor source for this set is a man under 40 in good health. Both conserved end residues are part of each CDR3. The D gene is left open where the match is weak. Size values are once, few and many counts, or a class for expanded clones, and some rows have none.

j_call	d_call	v_call	clone_size	cdr3_nt	cdr3_aa
TRBJ2-3	.	TRBV5-1	.	TGCGCCAGCAGCCCCGAACCTTCAGATACGCAGTATTTT	CASSPEPSDTQYF
TRBJ2-7	TRBD2	TRBV28	.	TGTGCCGCCGAACCTAGCGGGAGGGATGACGAGCAGTACTTC	CAAEPSGRDDEQYF
TRBJ2-7	TRBD2	TRBV5-5	.	TGTGCCAGCAGCTTGGCCCTAGCGGGAGGGCCGTACGAGCAGTACTTC	CASSLALAGGPYEQYF
TRBJ2-7	.	TRBV5-1	.	TGCGCCAGCAGCAATACAGGGAACGAGCAGTACTTC	CASSNTGNEQYF
TRBJ2-1	.	TRBV9	.	TGTGCCAGCAGCGTAGGTCCTAGCGAGGATGAGCAGTTCTTC	CASSVGPSEDEQFF
TRBJ2-7	TRBD1	TRBV4-3	.	TGCGCCAGCAGCCAGGAGGGACAGGGGCTCTCCGAGCAGTACTTC	CASSQEGQGLSEQYF
TRBJ1-2	.	TRBV2	.	TGTGCCAGCTCCGAATCGCTCCCGTATGGCTACACCTTC	CASSESLPYGYTF
TRBJ2-1	.	TRBV5-6	.	TGTGCCAGCAGCGCGGGGAATGAGCAGTTCTTC	CASSAGNEQFF
TRBJ2-5	.	TRBV2	.	TGTGCCAGCAGTGAGTCCCCAGAGACCCAGTACTTC	CASSESPETQYF
TRBJ2-7	.	TRBV6-5	.	TGTGCCAGCAGCCTTAACAGGGCTCATCCACACGAGCAGTACTTC	CASSLNRAHPHEQYF
TRBJ2-7	.	TRBV7-9	.	TGTGCCAGCAGCTTATCGGAGGGGAGCTCCTACGAGCAGTACTTC	CASSLSEGSSYEQYF
TRBJ2-3	.	TRBV28	once	TGTGCCAGCAACCCGTCCCTCGGGGTTGGTACAGATACGCAGTATTTT	CASNPSLGVGTDTQYF
TRBJ1-1	TRBD1	TRBV10-3	.	TGTGCCATCAGGACCGGGACAGAGAACACTGAAGCTTTCTTT	CAIRTGTENTEAFF
TRBJ2-7	.	TRBV2	.	TGTGCCAGCAGTACAGGGAGGTCCTACGAGCAGTACTTC	CASSTGRSYEQYF
TRBJ2-7	.	TRBV28	.	TGTGCCAGCAGCACTACAGGTCTATTGCACTACGAGCAGTACTTC	CASSTTGLLHYEQYF
TRBJ2-5	TRBD1	TRBV2	.	TGTGCCAGCAGCGATCGACAGGGGACGACCCAGTACTTC	CASSDRQGTTQYF
TRBJ2-7	TRBD2	TRBV2	.	TGTGCCAGCAGTGAACGTCGCGGACTAGGGGCCTACGAGCAGTACTTC	CASSERRGLGAYEQYF
TRBJ2-5	TRBD2	TRBV29-1	.	TGCAGCGTTGGAGCTAGCGGGAAGGGAGCGACCCAGTACTTC	CSVGASGKGATQYF
TRBJ2-7	.	TRBV4-1	.	TGCGCCAGCAGCCAAGATCCGGTCGGCCTAGTAGTCTACGAGCAGTACTTC	CASSQDPVGLVVYEQYF
TRBJ2-7	.	TRBV5-1	.	TGCGCCAGCAGCTTTGTCTCCGGAGGTAGCGGATACTACGAGCAGTACTTC	CASSFVSGGSGYYEQYF
TRBJ2-1	TRBD2	TRBV5-6	.	TGTGCCAGCAGCGGGACTAGCGGATACAATGAGCAGTTCTTC	CASSGTSGYNEQFF
TRBJ1-3	.	TRBV5-3	.	TGTGCCAGAAGCTTGATGTTTCGGGGCTCCTCTGGAAACACCATATATTTT	CARSLMFRGSSGNTIYF
TRBJ2-1	.	TRBV11-3	.	TGTGCCAGCAGCTTAAGCCCTAATGAGCAGTTCTTC	CASSLSPNEQFF
TRBJ2-3	.	TRBV19	.	TGTGCCAGTAGTATTGCGACTAGCACAGATACGCAGTATTTT	CASSIATSTDTQYF
TRBJ2-5	.	TRBV2	.	TGTGCCAGCAGTGATGGGAGACGGGAGACCCAGTACTTC	CASSDGRRETQYF
TRBJ2-3	.	TRBV6-1	.	TGTGCCAGCAGTGATGGGTTAGGAAGTTGGATAGATACGCAGTATTTT	CASSDGLGSWIDTQYF
TRBJ1-4	.	TRBV2	.	TGTGCCAGCAGAAAGACAGCAACTAATGAAAAACTGTTTTTT	CASRKTATNEKLFF
TRBJ2-3	TRBD2	TRBV19	.	TGTGCCAGTTCCCCGGGAGGGACGGATACGCAGTATTTT	CASSPGGTDTQYF
TRBJ2-7	.	TRBV28	.	TGTGCCAGCAGGCTTGTGGCTAGCGACTACGAGCAGTACTTC	CASRLVASDYEQYF
TRBJ2-1	TRBD2	TRBV7-7	.	TGTGCCAGCAGCCAGCGGGAGGGGTCCTACAATGAGCAGTTCTTC	CASSQREGSYNEQFF
TRBJ2-3	TRBD2	TRBV5-4	.	TGTGCCAGCACCACCGGACTAGCGGCCACTTATACGCAGTATTTT	CASTTGLAATYTQYF
TRBJ2-7	.	TRBV7-8	.	TGTGCCAGCAACCCTGGGCGGAACTCCTACGAGCAGTACTTC	CASNPGRNSYEQYF
TRBJ2-3	.	TRBV18	.	TGTGCCAGCTCGGACATTGGAGATACGCAGTATTTT	CASSDIGDTQYF